This TCR beta chain is drawn from a study of early T cells in non-severe SARS-CoV-2 infection. Notes on the study in general: VDJdb matching favored anti-spike CD8 responses, missing private and CD4 specificities.

This clonotype was counted at least ten times. Its antigen is unidentified. Each single cDNA molecule received a unique molecular identifier. TCRdb re-called the 5' RACE reads with MiXCR, one entry per CDR3 protein. The data hold tens of thousands of distinct CDR3 sequences, with around 5.7% observed a single time. This CDR3 has 15 amino acids. Unmatched junction bases numbered 3, after V lost 2 bases and J lost 3 bases. Germline loops: CDR1 DFQATT, CDR2 SNEGSKA (reference sequence). The chain joins TRBV20-1 to TRBJ2-2, with 10 bases that match TRBD2. Sequencing was done on a sample of whole blood. This clonotype was sampled from an adult who was a healthcare worker with PCR-confirmed SARS-CoV-2 infection or an uninfected control (not recorded which). For the CDR3, the DNA is TGCAGTGCTAGACGGGGGACTAGCGACACCGGGGAGCTGTTTTTT. Protein sequence: CSARRGTSDTGELFF.